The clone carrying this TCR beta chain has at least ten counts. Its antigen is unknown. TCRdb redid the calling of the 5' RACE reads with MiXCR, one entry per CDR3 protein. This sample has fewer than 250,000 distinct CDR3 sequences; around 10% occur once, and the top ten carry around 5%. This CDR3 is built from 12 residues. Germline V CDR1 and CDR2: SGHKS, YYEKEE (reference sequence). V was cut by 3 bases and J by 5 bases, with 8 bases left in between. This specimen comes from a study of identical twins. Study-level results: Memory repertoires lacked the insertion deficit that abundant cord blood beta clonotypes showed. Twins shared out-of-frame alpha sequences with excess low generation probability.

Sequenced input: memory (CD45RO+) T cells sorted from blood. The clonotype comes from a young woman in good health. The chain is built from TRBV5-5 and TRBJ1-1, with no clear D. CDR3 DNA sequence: TGTGCCAGCAGCTGGACGTCGACTGAAGCTTTCTTT. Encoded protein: CASSWTSTEAFF.